This entry lists 18 T cell receptor beta chains sequenced from one sample in a study of T-cell reconstitution after alpha-beta-depleted transplantation in children. Molecular barcoding with unique molecular identifiers was used for the TCRbeta library. One entry per CDR3 protein, called by TCRdb with MiXCR from the PCR reads. The data show 300,000 or so distinct CDR3 sequences, around 20% seen once. The source material was PBMCs, mostly from graft donor cells, sampled 180 days after TCRalphabeta/CD19-depleted stem cell transplant. These receptors were obtained from a male patient between 5 and 17 years old who had a stem cell transplant for acute lymphoblastic leukemia, so the T cells may come from the graft donor.

In its sample, this clonotype was seen a few times. V and J are TRBV10-3 and TRBJ2-3; possibly TRBD2 for D (6 bases). V lost 5 bases, J lost 4 bases, and 16 bases lay in between. The CDR3 is made up of 15 amino acids. The germline CDR1 and CDR2 sequences are ENHRY and SYGVKD. The chain's CDR3 is CAISIAEGRSDTQYF. DNA of the CDR3: TGTGCCATCAGTATAGCGGAGGGGCGTTCAGATACGCAGTATTTT.

The V call is TRBV20-1, the J call TRBJ1-2; 10 nucleotides align to TRBD1. The CDR3 is made up of 15 amino acids. From germline, CDR1 is DFQATT and CDR2 SNEGSKA (reference sequence). Losses at the gene ends were 0 bases for V and 5 bases for J; bases not matched to a gene: 6. CDR3 bases: TGCAGTGCTAGAGACAAGGGGACAGGGGTATATGGCTACACCTTC. It is translated as CSARDKGTGVYGYTF.

The sample holds a few counts of this clonotype. V usage is TRBV27 and J usage is TRBJ2-1; a possible D gene is TRBD2 (5 bases). CDR1 and CDR2 from the germline V gene are MNHEY and SMNVEV (reference sequence). V lost 10 bases and J 1 base, leaving 11 bases between the germline ends. The CDR3 spans 13 residues. The CDR3: CATGRGSYNEQFF. Written as DNA, the CDR3 is TGTGCCACAGGACGGGGTTCCTACAATGAGCAGTTCTTC.

This clonotype was seen a handful of times. V gene TRBV4-2 combines with J gene TRBJ2-7, with 10 bases that match TRBD1. Germline V gene lookup returns CDR1 LGHNA and CDR2 YNFKEQ. V lost 0 bases, J lost 2 bases, and 7 bases stayed unmatched. The CDR3 covers 17 residues. DNA for the CDR3: TGTGCCAGCAGCCAAGAGGGCCCCGGGACAGGGGCCTACGAGCAGTACTTC. Translation gives CASSQEGPGTGAYEQYF.

The rearrangement links TRBV15 to TRBJ2-1; D not certain. The CDR3 has 15 amino acids. The V end was cut by 2 bases, the J end by 0 bases, with 8 bases between. Germline assignment: CDR1 LNHNV and CDR2 YYDKDF (reference sequence). The CDR3 sequence is CATSRTLSSYNEQFF. The CDR3 nucleotides read TGTGCCACCAGCAGAACTCTAAGCTCCTACAATGAGCAGTTCTTC.

This clonotype was seen a handful of times. The V gene is TRBV5-1, the J gene TRBJ1-1; TRBD1 agrees at 7 bases. The length of the CDR3 is 17 residues. In germline, CDR1 is SGHRS, CDR2 YFSETQ. Germline trimming cut 0 bases from V and 1 base from J; bases unmatched to any gene: 9. CDR3 amino acids: CASSLVGTVWGNTEAFF. The CDR3 region has the DNA TGCGCCAGCAGCTTGGTGGGGACAGTCTGGGGGAACACTGAAGCTTTCTTT.

V gene TRBV20-1 combines with J gene TRBJ2-7, with D unresolved. Trimming pared 6 bases from V and 2 bases from J, leaving 8 bases between. Germline V CDR1 and CDR2: DFQATT, SNEGSKA (reference sequence). This CDR3 is 11 amino acids long. The DNA for the CDR3 is TGCAGTGCAGAGACTGCCTACGAGCAGTACTTC. This encodes CSAETAYEQYF.

The sample holds a few counts of this clonotype. The chain employs TRBV9 and TRBJ2-3; D may be TRBD1 (5 bases). The germline V gene has CDR1 SGDLS and CDR2 YYNGEE. Trimming removed 3 bases from V and 4 bases from J, with 12 bases in between. The CDR3 is 14 amino acids. The DNA of the CDR3 is TGTGCCAGCAGCGCAGCAGGGATTCCAGATACGCAGTATTTT. Translating gives CASSAAGIPDTQYF.

This clonotype was picked up a small number of times. The chain joins TRBV5-1 to TRBJ1-5; D remains ambiguous. Germline CDR1 reads SGHRS; CDR2 reads YFSETQ. The ends were cut back, 3 bases at V and 0 bases at J, with 7 bases in the middle. This CDR3 has 14 amino acids. The CDR3 loop reads CASSSGNSNQPQHF. The CDR3 nucleotides are TGCGCCAGCAGCTCGGGGAATAGCAATCAGCCCCAGCATTTT.

There are a few counts of this clonotype. This chain connects TRBV11-2 to TRBJ2-6, with D perhaps TRBD1 (6 bases). V was shortened by 5 bases and J by 1 base, with 12 bases between the two germline ends. The CDR3 contains 16 residues. Germline V gives CDR1 SGHAT, CDR2 FQNNGV. CDR3 protein: CASSRPGASGANVLTF. DNA of the CDR3: TGTGCCAGCAGCCGGCCAGGGGCTTCTGGGGCCAACGTCCTGACTTTC.

This clonotype was detected a few times. The genes are TRBV6-1 and TRBJ1-6; 9 bases fit TRBD1. The V gene's germline CDR1 is MNHNS and CDR2 SASEGT. The CDR3 runs 17 residues. V lost 7 bases, J lost 10 bases, and 17 bases stayed unmatched. CDR3 protein: CASTPRAWDRVVSPLHF. In DNA, the CDR3 is TGTGCCAGCACCCCGAGGGCCTGGGACAGGGTGGTGTCACCCCTCCACTTT.

This chain joins TRBV6-1 and TRBJ2-7; 7 positions match TRBD2. Germline trimming cut 4 bases from V and 0 bases from J; bases unmatched to any gene: 6. This CDR3 spans 15 amino acids. CDR1 and CDR2 from the germline V gene are MNHNS and SASEGT. The CDR3 loop is CASSAFRGSSYEQYF. The CDR3 nucleotides read TGTGCCAGCAGTGCGTTCCGCGGGAGCTCCTACGAGCAGTACTTC.

The V call is TRBV27, the J call TRBJ2-7, with 12 bases matching TRBD1. J lost 4 bases, V lost 8 bases, and 9 bases had no gene match. This CDR3 region has 15 residues. From germline, CDR1 is MNHEY and CDR2 SMNVEV (reference sequence). CDR3 residues: CASLPGTGGWYEQYF. The CDR3 DNA reads TGTGCCAGCCTCCCCGGGACAGGGGGCTGGTACGAGCAGTACTTC.

This rearrangement joins TRBV12-3 or TRBV12-4 to TRBJ1-2, with a weak D call TRBD1 (5 bases). The CDR3 has 15 residues. Trimming left V 1 base short and J 8 bases short, with 17 bases between. The CDR3 sequence is CASSLGGTERYGYTF. The CDR3 DNA reads as TGTGCCAGCAGTTTAGGGGGGACGGAACGCTACGGCTACACCTTC.

This clonotype was detected only a few times. J is TRBJ2-3 and V is TRBV6-6; D ambiguous. Germline-derived CDR1 and CDR2 are MNHNY and SVGAGI (reference sequence). This CDR3 has 13 amino acids. The V end lost 7 bases, the J end lost 7 bases, and 15 bases lay between the germline ends. The CDR3 coding sequence is TGTGCCAGCACCCCAGATACTATTTATACGCAGTATTTT. Its protein product is CASTPDTIYTQYF.

This clonotype was detected only a few times. The rearrangement links TRBV7-2 to TRBJ2-5, with 13 bases aligning to TRBD2. V dropped 5 bases and J dropped 8; count of bases not matched to a gene: 5. The CDR3 has 14 amino acids. CDR1 is SGHTA and CDR2 is FQGNSA in the germline V gene. CDR3 region: CASSITSGRATQYF. The CDR3 coding sequence is TGTGCCAGCAGCATAACTAGCGGGAGGGCCACCCAGTACTTC.

This clonotype has just a few counts. This chain uses TRBV25-1 with TRBJ2-5; possibly TRBD1 for D (5 bases). Per the germline V gene, CDR1 is MGHDK and CDR2 is SYGVNS. Trimming took off 1 base at V and 5 bases at J, with 11 bases between the two ends. The CDR3 contains 14 residues. CDR3 coding DNA: TGTGCCAGCAGTGAATGGGGCCGAATGGAGACCCAGTACTTC. This encodes CASSEWGRMETQYF. Filled out from reference TRBV25-1 and TRBJ2-5, the complete variable domain reads EADIYQTPRYLVIGTGKKITLECSQTMGHDKMYWYQQDPGMELHLIHYSYGVNSTEKGDLSSESTVSRIRTEHFPLTLESARPSHTSQYLCASSEWGRMETQYFGPGTRLLVL.

This clonotype has just a few counts. The rearrangement uses TRBV24-1 and TRBJ2-6, with TRBD1 matching 8 bases. The V gene's germline CDR1 is KGHDR and CDR2 SFDVKD. J was trimmed by 4 bases and V by 2 bases; bases with no gene match: 9. This CDR3 is built from 18 residues. This CDR3 is CATSDSLGRGLGANVLTF. Written as DNA, the CDR3 is TGTGCCACCAGTGATTCGTTGGGCAGGGGGCTCGGGGCCAACGTCCTGACTTTC.